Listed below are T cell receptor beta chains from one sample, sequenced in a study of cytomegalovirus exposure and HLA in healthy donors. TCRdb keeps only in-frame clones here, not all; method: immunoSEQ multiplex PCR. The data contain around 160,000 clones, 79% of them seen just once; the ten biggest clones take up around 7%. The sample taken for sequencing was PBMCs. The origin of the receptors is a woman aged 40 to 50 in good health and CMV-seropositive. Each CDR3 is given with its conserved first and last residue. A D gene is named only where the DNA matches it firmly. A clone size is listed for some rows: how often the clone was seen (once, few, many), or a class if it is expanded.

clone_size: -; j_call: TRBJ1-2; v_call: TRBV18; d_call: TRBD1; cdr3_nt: TGTGCCAGCTCACCACCTGGTAGGGGGCCGTACTATGGCTACACCTTC; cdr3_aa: CASSPPGRGPYYGYTF
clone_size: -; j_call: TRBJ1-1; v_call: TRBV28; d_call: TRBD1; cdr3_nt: TGTGCCACCAGGACAGGGCGAAGCACTGAAGCTTTCTTT; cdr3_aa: CATRTGRSTEAFF
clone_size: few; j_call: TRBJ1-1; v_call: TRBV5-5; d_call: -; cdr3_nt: TGTGCCAGCAGCTTTTCCAAAACGGGGGAGAACACTGAAGCTTTCTTT; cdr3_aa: CASSFSKTGENTEAFF
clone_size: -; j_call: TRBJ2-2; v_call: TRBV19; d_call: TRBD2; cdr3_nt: TGTGCCAGTAGTATATTCCAGACTAGCGGGGGTACCGGGGAGCTGTTTTTT; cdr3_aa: CASSIFQTSGGTGELFF
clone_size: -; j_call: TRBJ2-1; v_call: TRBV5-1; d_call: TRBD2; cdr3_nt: TGCGCCAGCAGCTTGGCCGAGCGGGGGTCCCTTTACAATGAGCAGTTCTTC; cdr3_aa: CASSLAERGSLYNEQFF
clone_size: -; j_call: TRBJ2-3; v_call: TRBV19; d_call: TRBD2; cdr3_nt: TGTGCCAGTAGTACCCCCCTAGCGGGGGCCTGGGATACGCAGTATTTT; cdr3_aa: CASSTPLAGAWDTQYF
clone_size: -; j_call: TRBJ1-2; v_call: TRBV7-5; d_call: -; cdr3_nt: TGTGTCAGAAGCTTAGAAAGGGTGGTCGGGAGGAGAGGGGGCTACACCTTC; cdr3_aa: CVRSLERVVGRRGGYTF
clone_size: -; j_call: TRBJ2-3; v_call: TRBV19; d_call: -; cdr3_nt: TGTGCCAGTAGTAATCCCGCAGGGTCAGATACGCAGTATTTT; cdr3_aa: CASSNPAGSDTQYF
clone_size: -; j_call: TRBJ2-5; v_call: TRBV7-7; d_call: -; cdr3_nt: TGTGCCAGCAGCTTAAAGCAACGAGAGACCCAGTACTTC; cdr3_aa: CASSLKQRETQYF
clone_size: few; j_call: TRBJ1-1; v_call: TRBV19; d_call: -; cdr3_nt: TGTGCCAGTAGTACCCTGGGGCGCACTGAAGCTTTCTTT; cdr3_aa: CASSTLGRTEAFF
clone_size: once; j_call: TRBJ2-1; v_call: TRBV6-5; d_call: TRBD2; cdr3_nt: TGTGCCAGCAGAGGGACTAGCGGGGTGTCGGATGAGCAGTTCTTC; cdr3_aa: CASRGTSGVSDEQFF
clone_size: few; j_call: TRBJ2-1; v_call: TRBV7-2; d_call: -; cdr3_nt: TGTGCCAGCAGCTCTGGGGGCGTAGACCCTGAGCAGTTCTTC; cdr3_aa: CASSSGGVDPEQFF
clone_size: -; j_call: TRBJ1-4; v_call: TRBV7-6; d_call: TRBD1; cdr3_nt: TGTGCCAGCAGCCTCGGGACAGGTGTTAATGAAAAACTGTTTTTT; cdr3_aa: CASSLGTGVNEKLFF
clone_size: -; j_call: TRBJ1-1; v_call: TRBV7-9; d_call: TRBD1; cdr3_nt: TGTGCCAGCAGCTTACAGGGGGCGAGTACTGAAGCTTTCTTT; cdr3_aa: CASSLQGASTEAFF
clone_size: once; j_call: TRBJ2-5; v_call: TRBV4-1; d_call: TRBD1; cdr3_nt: TGCGCCAGCAGCCAAGGCGGACAGGGGAGGGAGACCCAGTACTTC; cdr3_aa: CASSQGGQGRETQYF
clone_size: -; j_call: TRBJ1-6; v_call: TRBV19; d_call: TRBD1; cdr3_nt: TGTGCCAGTAGCACGACAGGGGCTCATAATTCACCCCTCCACTTT; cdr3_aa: CASSTTGAHNSPLHF
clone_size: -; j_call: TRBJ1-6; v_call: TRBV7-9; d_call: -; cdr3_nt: TGTGCCAGTAGCTCGTCGGACAGCTCTAATTCACCCCTCCACTTT; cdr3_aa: CASSSSDSSNSPLHF
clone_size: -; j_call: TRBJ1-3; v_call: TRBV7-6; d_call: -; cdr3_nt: TGTGCCAGCAGCTTAGATACGAGAGGTTCAGGAAACACCATATATTTT; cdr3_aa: CASSLDTRGSGNTIYF
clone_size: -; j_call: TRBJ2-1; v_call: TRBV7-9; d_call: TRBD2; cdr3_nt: TGTGCCAGCAGGACTAGCGGGGGGTCAGCTAACAATGAGCAGTTCTTC; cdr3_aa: CASRTSGGSANNEQFF
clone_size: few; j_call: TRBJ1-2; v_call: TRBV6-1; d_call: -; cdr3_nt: TGTGCCAGCACAGTAACCGTCACCTATGGCTACACCTTC; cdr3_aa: CASTVTVTYGYTF
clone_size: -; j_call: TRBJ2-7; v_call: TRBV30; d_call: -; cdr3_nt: TGTGCCTGGAGTGTCACGGGGGACGAGCAGTACTTC; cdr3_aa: CAWSVTGDEQYF
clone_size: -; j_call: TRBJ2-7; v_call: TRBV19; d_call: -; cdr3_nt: TGTGCCAGTAGTACCGGGATTGGCGAGCAGTACTTC; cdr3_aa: CASSTGIGEQYF
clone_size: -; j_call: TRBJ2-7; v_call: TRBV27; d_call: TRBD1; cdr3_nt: TGTGCCAGCAGTTCGTTCAGGACAGGGCTCTACGAGCAGTACTTC; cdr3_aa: CASSSFRTGLYEQYF
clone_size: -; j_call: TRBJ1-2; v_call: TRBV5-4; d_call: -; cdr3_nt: TGTGCCAGCAGCTTCACGGGAACCAACTATGGCTACACCTTC; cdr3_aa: CASSFTGTNYGYTF
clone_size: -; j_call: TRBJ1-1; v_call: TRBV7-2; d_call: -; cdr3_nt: TGTGCCAGCAGCCTTGTAACAGGCACGAACACTGAAGCTTTCTTT; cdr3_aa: CASSLVTGTNTEAFF
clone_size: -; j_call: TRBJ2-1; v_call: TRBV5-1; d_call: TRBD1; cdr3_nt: TGCGCCAGCAGCTTTGGGACAGGGATTGACAATGAGCAGTTCTTC; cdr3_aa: CASSFGTGIDNEQFF
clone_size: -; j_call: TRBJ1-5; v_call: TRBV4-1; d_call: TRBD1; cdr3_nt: TGCGCCAGCAGCCAAGGGGGAACAGGGGGCTTTCTCAATCAGCCCCAGCATTTT; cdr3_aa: CASSQGGTGGFLNQPQHF
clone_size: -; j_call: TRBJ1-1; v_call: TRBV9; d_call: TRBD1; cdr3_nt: TGTGCCAGCAGCGCGCAGACAGGGGCCACTGAAGCTTTCTTT; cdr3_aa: CASSAQTGATEAFF
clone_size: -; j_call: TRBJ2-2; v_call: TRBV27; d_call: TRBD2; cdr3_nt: TGTGCCAGCAGTATAGCGGGGGGGCCCGGCGGGGAGCTGTTTTTT; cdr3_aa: CASSIAGGPGGELFF
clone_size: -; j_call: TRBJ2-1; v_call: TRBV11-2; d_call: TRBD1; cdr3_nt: TGTGCCAGCGGCCGGACAGGGGGCGACTACAATGAGCAGTTCTTC; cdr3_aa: CASGRTGGDYNEQFF
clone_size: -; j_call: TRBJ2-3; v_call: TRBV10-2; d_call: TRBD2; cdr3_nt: TGCGCCAGCAGTGAGGAGGCGGGGGGTAATACGCAGTATTTT; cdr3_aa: CASSEEAGGNTQYF
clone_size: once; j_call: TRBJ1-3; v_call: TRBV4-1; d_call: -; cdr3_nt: TGCGCCAGCAGCCAAGAAGTCCCATCTAGCTCTGGAAACACCATATATTTT; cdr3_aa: CASSQEVPSSSGNTIYF
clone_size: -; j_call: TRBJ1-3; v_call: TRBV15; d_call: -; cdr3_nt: TGTGCCACCAGCACAGGAATCCCCGGAAACACCATATATTTT; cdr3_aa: CATSTGIPGNTIYF
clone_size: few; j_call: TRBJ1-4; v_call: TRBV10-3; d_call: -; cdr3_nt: TGTGCCATCAGCCTTGACAGGAATGAAAAACTGTTTTTT; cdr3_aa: CAISLDRNEKLFF
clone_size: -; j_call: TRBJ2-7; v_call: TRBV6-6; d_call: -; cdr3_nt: TGTGCCAGCAGTTACTTACAGGGAGCCTACGAGCAGTACTTC; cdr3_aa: CASSYLQGAYEQYF
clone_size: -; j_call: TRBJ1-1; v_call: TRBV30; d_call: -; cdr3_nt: TGTGCCTGGACAGGGAACATGAACACTGAAGCTTTCTTT; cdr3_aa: CAWTGNMNTEAFF
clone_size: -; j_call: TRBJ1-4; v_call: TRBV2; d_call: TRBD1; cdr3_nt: TGTGCCAGCAGCGATAGACAGGGGACTAATGAAAAACTGTTTTTT; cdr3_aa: CASSDRQGTNEKLFF
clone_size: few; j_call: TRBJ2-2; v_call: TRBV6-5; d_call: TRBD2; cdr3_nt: TGTGCCAGCATTCGGACTAGTTTGGCCACCGGGGAGCTGTTTTTT; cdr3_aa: CASIRTSLATGELFF
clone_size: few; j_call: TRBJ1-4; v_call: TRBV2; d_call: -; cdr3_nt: TGTGCCAGCAGTGAAGGGCGGGATAATGAAAAACTGTTTTTT; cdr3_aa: CASSEGRDNEKLFF
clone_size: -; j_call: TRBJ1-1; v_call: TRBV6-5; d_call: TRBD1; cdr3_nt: TGTGCCAGCAGAGAAATGACAGGGCCGAACACTGAAGCTTTCTTT; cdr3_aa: CASREMTGPNTEAFF
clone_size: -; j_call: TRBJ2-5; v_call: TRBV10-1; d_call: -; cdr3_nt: TGCGCCAGCAGTGAGTCGAGATCAGGTGTGGAGACCCAGTACTTC; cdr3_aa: CASSESRSGVETQYF
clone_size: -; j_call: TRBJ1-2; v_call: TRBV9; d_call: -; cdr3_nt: TGTGCCAGCAGCCCACATCGGGAGGCCTTTAACTATGGCTACACCTTC; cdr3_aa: CASSPHREAFNYGYTF
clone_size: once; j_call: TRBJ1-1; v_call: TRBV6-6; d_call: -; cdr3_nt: TGTGCCAGCAGTTACTCCGTAGAGACTGAAGCTTTCTTT; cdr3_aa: CASSYSVETEAFF
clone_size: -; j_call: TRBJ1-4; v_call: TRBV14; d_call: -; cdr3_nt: TGTGCCAGCAGCCAAGGAGGCAGCCGGAATGAAAAACTGTTTTTT; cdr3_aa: CASSQGGSRNEKLFF
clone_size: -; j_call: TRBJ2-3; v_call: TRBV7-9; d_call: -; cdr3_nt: TGTGCCAGCAGCTTAGATGCAGGGCCGAGCACAGATACGCAGTATTTT; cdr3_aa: CASSLDAGPSTDTQYF
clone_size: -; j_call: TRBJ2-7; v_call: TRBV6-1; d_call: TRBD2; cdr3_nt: TGTGCCAGCACGGAATCGGCGGGGGAGTCAGACGAGCAGTACTTC; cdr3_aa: CASTESAGESDEQYF
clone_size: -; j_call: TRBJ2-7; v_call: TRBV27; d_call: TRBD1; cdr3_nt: TGTGCCAGCAGTTCGGGACAGGCGGGGATGGGCGAGCAGTACTTC; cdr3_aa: CASSSGQAGMGEQYF
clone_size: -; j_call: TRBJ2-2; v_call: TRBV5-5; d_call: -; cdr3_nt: TGTGCCAGCAGCTTGTTTGGGCGGCGGGACACCGGGGAGCTGTTTTTT; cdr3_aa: CASSLFGRRDTGELFF
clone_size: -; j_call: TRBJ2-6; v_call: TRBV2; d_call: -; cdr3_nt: TGTGCCAGCAGGGGGGACTTCTCCGGGGCCAACGTCCTGACTTTC; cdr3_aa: CASRGDFSGANVLTF
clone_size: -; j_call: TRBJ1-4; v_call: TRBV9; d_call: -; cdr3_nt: TGTGCCAGCAGCGTAGCGTTGGGGGGTTCCGAAAAACTGTTTTTT; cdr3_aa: CASSVALGGSEKLFF
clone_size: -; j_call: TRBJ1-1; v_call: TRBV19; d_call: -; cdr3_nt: TGTGCCAGTAGTGTCACAGGGAACACTGAAGCTTTCTTT; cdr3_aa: CASSVTGNTEAFF
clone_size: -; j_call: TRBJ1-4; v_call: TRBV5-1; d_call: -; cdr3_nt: TGCGCCAGCAGCCTACAACTGGGCACTAATGAAAAACTGTTTTTT; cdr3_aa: CASSLQLGTNEKLFF
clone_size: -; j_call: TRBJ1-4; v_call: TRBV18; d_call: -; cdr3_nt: TGTGCCAGCTCAACCACAGGTGCAACTAATGAAAAACTGTTTTTT; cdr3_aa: CASSTTGATNEKLFF